This is a list of T cell receptor beta chains from one sample in a study of shared clonotypes between healthy human individuals. Libraries were prepared by immunoSEQ multiplex PCR; TCRdb keeps only in-frame clonotypes and omits some of them. The sample carries about 600,000 clones, roughly 98% recorded once. Sequencing was performed on naive CD8+ T cells sorted from blood. The origin of the receptors is a man aged 25 to 40 in good health. Each CDR3 is given with its conserved first and last residue. The order of the fields is D gene, V gene, clone size, J gene, CDR3 DNA, CDR3 protein. The D gene is left open where the match is weak. Where a row states a size, it is once, few, many or the class of an expanded clone; other rows omit it.

D gene: .; V gene: TRBV7-9; clone size: .; J gene: TRBJ1-5; CDR3 DNA: TGTGCCAGCAGCTTAGAGGATAATCAGCCCCAGCATTTT; CDR3 protein: CASSLEDNQPQHF
D gene: TRBD1; V gene: TRBV19; clone size: .; J gene: TRBJ1-5; CDR3 DNA: TGTGCCAGTAGAAAGTACAGGGGAGGGAATCAGCCCCAGCATTTT; CDR3 protein: CASRKYRGGNQPQHF
D gene: .; V gene: TRBV7-9; clone size: .; J gene: TRBJ1-1; CDR3 DNA: TGTGCCAGCAGCTTAGGGGGGTTGCACACTGAAGCTTTCTTT; CDR3 protein: CASSLGGLHTEAFF
D gene: .; V gene: TRBV18; clone size: .; J gene: TRBJ2-2; CDR3 DNA: TGTGCCAGCTCACCACCGATCGGGGTCGTCGGGGAGCTGTTTTTT; CDR3 protein: CASSPPIGVVGELFF
D gene: TRBD2; V gene: TRBV6-1; clone size: .; J gene: TRBJ2-1; CDR3 DNA: TGTGCCAGCAGTGAAGGACTAGCGGCCTACAATGAGCAGTTCTTC; CDR3 protein: CASSEGLAAYNEQFF
D gene: .; V gene: TRBV29-1; clone size: .; J gene: TRBJ1-2; CDR3 DNA: TGCAGCGTTGAAGTGGCGGGAAGGTATGGCTACACCTTC; CDR3 protein: CSVEVAGRYGYTF
D gene: .; V gene: TRBV7-6; clone size: .; J gene: TRBJ2-2; CDR3 DNA: TGTGCCAGCAGCTTAGGACAACAGGGAACCCTGAACACCGGGGAGCTGTTTTTT; CDR3 protein: CASSLGQQGTLNTGELFF
D gene: .; V gene: TRBV28; clone size: .; J gene: TRBJ2-7; CDR3 DNA: TGTGCCAGCAGCCGACCGGGAGAGTCCTACGAGCAGTACTTC; CDR3 protein: CASSRPGESYEQYF
D gene: .; V gene: TRBV5-6; clone size: .; J gene: TRBJ2-7; CDR3 DNA: TGTGCCAGCAGCTTGGCGGTTAGCGTCGCTTACGAGCAGTACTTC; CDR3 protein: CASSLAVSVAYEQYF
D gene: .; V gene: TRBV2; clone size: .; J gene: TRBJ2-7; CDR3 DNA: TGTGCCAGCTCCGGCAGGACCTACGAGCAGTACTTC; CDR3 protein: CASSGRTYEQYF
D gene: .; V gene: TRBV29-1; clone size: .; J gene: TRBJ2-2; CDR3 DNA: TGCAGCGTTGCCACAGCGAACACCGGGGAGCTGTTTTTT; CDR3 protein: CSVATANTGELFF
D gene: .; V gene: TRBV4-1; clone size: .; J gene: TRBJ2-1; CDR3 DNA: TGCGCCAGCAGCCAAGTGGCCGGGGACAATGAGCAGTTCTTC; CDR3 protein: CASSQVAGDNEQFF
D gene: .; V gene: TRBV15; clone size: .; J gene: TRBJ1-1; CDR3 DNA: TGTGCCACCAGCAGATGGGACACGGGAGACACTGAAGCTTTCTTT; CDR3 protein: CATSRWDTGDTEAFF
D gene: .; V gene: TRBV10-2; clone size: .; J gene: TRBJ2-1; CDR3 DNA: TGCGCCAGCATCGGTGGAGGACTGCTTCCTGGCAATGAGCAGTTCTTC; CDR3 protein: CASIGGGLLPGNEQFF
D gene: .; V gene: TRBV5-6; clone size: .; J gene: TRBJ2-7; CDR3 DNA: TGTGCCAGCAGCTTGGCCGCGGCAGGGTACGAGCAGTACTTC; CDR3 protein: CASSLAAAGYEQYF
D gene: .; V gene: TRBV5-4; clone size: .; J gene: TRBJ2-1; CDR3 DNA: TGTGCCAGCAGCCTACATATGGATGAGCAGTTCTTC; CDR3 protein: CASSLHMDEQFF
D gene: .; V gene: TRBV7-8; clone size: once; J gene: TRBJ2-5; CDR3 DNA: TGTGCCAGCAGCAAAGCGAAGGGGTTACAAGAGACCCAGTACTTC; CDR3 protein: CASSKAKGLQETQYF
D gene: .; V gene: TRBV7-8; clone size: .; J gene: TRBJ2-7; CDR3 DNA: TGTGCCAGCAGCTTGAGCGGCTCCTACGAGCAGTACTTC; CDR3 protein: CASSLSGSYEQYF
D gene: TRBD2; V gene: TRBV10-2; clone size: .; J gene: TRBJ2-7; CDR3 DNA: TGCGCCAGCAGGCTTGGGGGACTATACTACGAGCAGTACTTC; CDR3 protein: CASRLGGLYYEQYF
D gene: .; V gene: TRBV13; clone size: .; J gene: TRBJ2-1; CDR3 DNA: TGTGCCAGCAGCTTGAGCGATGAGCAGTTCTTC; CDR3 protein: CASSLSDEQFF
D gene: .; V gene: TRBV10-1; clone size: .; J gene: TRBJ1-4; CDR3 DNA: TGCGCCAGCACTTGGGGAAGAGTGGAAAAACTGTTTTTT; CDR3 protein: CASTWGRVEKLFF
D gene: .; V gene: TRBV13; clone size: .; J gene: TRBJ2-1; CDR3 DNA: TGTGCCAGCAGCTTACGGATCAGCTCCTACAATGAGCAGTTCTTC; CDR3 protein: CASSLRISSYNEQFF
D gene: .; V gene: TRBV6-5; clone size: .; J gene: TRBJ1-2; CDR3 DNA: TGTGCCAGCAGTTACTCGTTGGGCAGACATAACTATGGCTACACCTTC; CDR3 protein: CASSYSLGRHNYGYTF
D gene: TRBD2; V gene: TRBV14; clone size: .; J gene: TRBJ2-1; CDR3 DNA: TGTGCCAGCAGCCAAGGAGTGGGACTAGCGGCGTACAATGAGCAGTTCTTC; CDR3 protein: CASSQGVGLAAYNEQFF
D gene: .; V gene: TRBV7-8; clone size: .; J gene: TRBJ2-7; CDR3 DNA: TGTGCCAGCAGGAGACAGCTAACCACCTACGAGCAGTACTTC; CDR3 protein: CASRRQLTTYEQYF
D gene: TRBD2; V gene: TRBV29-1; clone size: .; J gene: TRBJ2-5; CDR3 DNA: TGCAGCGTTGAAGATCCAGTGACTAGCGGGAGGGCCTGGGAGACCCAGTACTTC; CDR3 protein: CSVEDPVTSGRAWETQYF
D gene: TRBD2; V gene: TRBV30; clone size: .; J gene: TRBJ2-1; CDR3 DNA: TGTGCCTGGGTAGCGGGAGCTGGCTACAATGAGCAGTTCTTC; CDR3 protein: CAWVAGAGYNEQFF
D gene: .; V gene: TRBV6-4; clone size: .; J gene: TRBJ1-2; CDR3 DNA: TGTGCCAGCAGTGACCCAGAGGCTCCCTATGGCTACACCTTC; CDR3 protein: CASSDPEAPYGYTF
D gene: .; V gene: TRBV11-2; clone size: .; J gene: TRBJ2-7; CDR3 DNA: TGTGCCAGCAGCCGCCCCGGGGCGGGGAGCTACGAGCAGTACTTC; CDR3 protein: CASSRPGAGSYEQYF
D gene: .; V gene: TRBV9; clone size: .; J gene: TRBJ2-5; CDR3 DNA: TGTGCCAGCAGCTCAGGGGTCCCACACCAAGAGACCCAGTACTTC; CDR3 protein: CASSSGVPHQETQYF
D gene: TRBD1; V gene: TRBV11-2; clone size: few; J gene: TRBJ1-2; CDR3 DNA: TGTGCCAGCAGCTTAGTAGGGACAGCTAACTATGGCTACACCTTC; CDR3 protein: CASSLVGTANYGYTF
D gene: .; V gene: TRBV29-1; clone size: .; J gene: TRBJ2-7; CDR3 DNA: TGCAGCGTTGAACAGGACTCCTACGAGCAGTACTTC; CDR3 protein: CSVEQDSYEQYF
D gene: TRBD2; V gene: TRBV7-9; clone size: .; J gene: TRBJ2-3; CDR3 DNA: TGTGCCAGCAGCTCCATAGCGGGACGCTCAACTAGCACAGATACGCAGTATTTT; CDR3 protein: CASSSIAGRSTSTDTQYF
D gene: TRBD2; V gene: TRBV6-6; clone size: .; J gene: TRBJ2-7; CDR3 DNA: TGTGCCAGCAGTTACAGGAGCCTAGCGGTCTCCTACGAGCAGTACTTC; CDR3 protein: CASSYRSLAVSYEQYF
D gene: .; V gene: TRBV5-1; clone size: .; J gene: TRBJ2-7; CDR3 DNA: TGCGCCAGCAGCTTGGGGACGGATCAAGGCTACGAGCAGTACTTC; CDR3 protein: CASSLGTDQGYEQYF
D gene: .; V gene: TRBV27; clone size: .; J gene: TRBJ2-7; CDR3 DNA: TGTGCCAGCAGTTTCTCCACGTCCTACGAGCAGTACTTC; CDR3 protein: CASSFSTSYEQYF
D gene: .; V gene: TRBV29-1; clone size: once; J gene: TRBJ1-2; CDR3 DNA: TGCAGCGTAGAAGACGCAGACACCTATGGCTACACCTTC; CDR3 protein: CSVEDADTYGYTF
D gene: .; V gene: TRBV2; clone size: .; J gene: TRBJ1-2; CDR3 DNA: TGTGCCAGCAGTGAAGCGACAGCTCCTAACTATGGCTACACCTTC; CDR3 protein: CASSEATAPNYGYTF
D gene: TRBD2; V gene: TRBV15; clone size: .; J gene: TRBJ2-2; CDR3 DNA: TGTGCCACCAGCAGAGATCTACTAGCGGGAGCGGACGGGGAGCTGTTTTTT; CDR3 protein: CATSRDLLAGADGELFF
D gene: .; V gene: TRBV4-1; clone size: .; J gene: TRBJ2-2; CDR3 DNA: TGCGCCAGCAGCCAGGCCCTAGCGAGGGGGGAGCTGTTTTTT; CDR3 protein: CASSQALARGELFF
D gene: TRBD1; V gene: TRBV6-5; clone size: .; J gene: TRBJ2-7; CDR3 DNA: TGTGCCAGCAGTTATACGGGACAGGGCAACGAGCAGTACTTC; CDR3 protein: CASSYTGQGNEQYF
D gene: TRBD2; V gene: TRBV5-1; clone size: .; J gene: TRBJ2-3; CDR3 DNA: TGCGCCAGCAGCTTCGGACTAGCGCGGGATACGCAGTATTTT; CDR3 protein: CASSFGLARDTQYF
D gene: TRBD2; V gene: TRBV10-2; clone size: .; J gene: TRBJ2-3; CDR3 DNA: TGCGCCAGCAGTGGGTTGGCGGGAGGACGCACAGATACGCAGTATTTT; CDR3 protein: CASSGLAGGRTDTQYF
D gene: TRBD2; V gene: TRBV5-1; clone size: .; J gene: TRBJ2-7; CDR3 DNA: TGCGCCAGCAGCCCGGGGACTAGCGGGAGGTACTCCTACTACGAGCAGTACTTC; CDR3 protein: CASSPGTSGRYSYYEQYF
D gene: .; V gene: TRBV29-1; clone size: .; J gene: TRBJ2-3; CDR3 DNA: TGCAGCGTTCTAAGTGGGAGCACAGATACGCAGTATTTT; CDR3 protein: CSVLSGSTDTQYF
D gene: .; V gene: TRBV7-8; clone size: .; J gene: TRBJ2-7; CDR3 DNA: TGTGCCAGCAGCTCCTACAGCGACAGCCCAGGGTCCTACGAGCAGTACTTC; CDR3 protein: CASSSYSDSPGSYEQYF
D gene: .; V gene: TRBV7-2; clone size: .; J gene: TRBJ2-7; CDR3 DNA: TGTGCCAGCAGTCAAGCGACCCCCCAAGGCGGTACCTACGAGCAGTACTTC; CDR3 protein: CASSQATPQGGTYEQYF
D gene: TRBD1; V gene: TRBV27; clone size: .; J gene: TRBJ2-7; CDR3 DNA: TGTGCCAGCACTTCCGGGACAGGATTATACGAGCAGTACTTC; CDR3 protein: CASTSGTGLYEQYF
D gene: TRBD1; V gene: TRBV27; clone size: .; J gene: TRBJ2-1; CDR3 DNA: TGTGCCAGCAGTATCTCAGACAGGGGGCGCGACAATGAGCAGTTCTTC; CDR3 protein: CASSISDRGRDNEQFF
D gene: TRBD2; V gene: TRBV10-2; clone size: .; J gene: TRBJ2-3; CDR3 DNA: TGCGCCAGCAGTGGTTTACGTGGGGAACTAGCGGTCCCGGATACGCAGTATTTT; CDR3 protein: CASSGLRGELAVPDTQYF
D gene: .; V gene: TRBV27; clone size: .; J gene: TRBJ2-1; CDR3 DNA: TGTGCCAGCAGTTTAGGCGGGACCTACAATGAGCAGTTCTTC; CDR3 protein: CASSLGGTYNEQFF
D gene: .; V gene: TRBV13; clone size: .; J gene: TRBJ1-5; CDR3 DNA: TGTGCCAGCAGCTTAGGAGGACTCCAGCCCCAGCATTTT; CDR3 protein: CASSLGGLQPQHF
D gene: .; V gene: TRBV15; clone size: .; J gene: TRBJ1-1; CDR3 DNA: TGTGCCACCAGCAGAGATGCGACCTACACTGAAGCTTTCTTT; CDR3 protein: CATSRDATYTEAFF